This T cell receptor (beta chain) was sequenced in a study of blood T cell repertoires in COVID-19. Study-wide context: Nucleic acid was either cDNA or gDNA, and it came from T cells, B-cell-depleted T cells, or PBMCs.

The CDR3 runs 13 residues. With 6 bases removed from V and 9 bases from J, the gap between germline ends came to 15 bases. Under the authors' procedure: Amplifying reference gene primers gave estimates of nucleated cell counts. Assay used: immunoSEQ multiplex PCR; TCRdb lists only in-frame clones, some missing. Clonal size and the V and J genes are those of that table, whereas D and trimming came from the DNA. The sample contains about 260,000 clones, roughly 80% of which appear only once. The sequencing sample was made of peripheral blood. This TCR came from a woman aged 45-60 years who had recovered from COVID-19. The chain couples TRBV12-3 or TRBV12-4 to TRBJ2-1; the D gene is possibly TRBD2 (5 bases). The CDR3 DNA is TGTGCCAGCAGCTCCCAGACTATTCTTGAGCAGTTCTTC. Amino acid sequence: CASSSQTILEQFF.